The rows below give T cell receptor beta chains drawn from one sample of a study of CD8 T cells in Susac syndrome. MiXCR, run by TCRdb on the immunoSEQ multiplex PCR reads, gives a single entry per CDR3 protein. The sample carries about 210,000 distinct CDR3 sequences, roughly 96% recorded once. The sequenced material came from CD4+ T cells from PBMCs. These receptors came from a human donor with multiple sclerosis. Each CDR3 is given with its conserved first and last residue. A D gene is named only where the DNA matches it firmly. Only some rows state a clone size, as once, few, many or a class for expanded clones.

D gene: -; J gene: TRBJ1-6; V gene: TRBV10-2; clone size: -; CDR3 DNA: TGCGCCAGCAGTGAGGCTTTTGGGACCCATTCACCCCTCCACTTT; CDR3 protein: CASSEAFGTHSPLHF
D gene: TRBD1; J gene: TRBJ1-2; V gene: TRBV19; clone size: -; CDR3 DNA: TGTGCCAGTAGGCGGGACAGCCAAAACTATGGCTACACCTTC; CDR3 protein: CASRRDSQNYGYTF
D gene: -; J gene: TRBJ2-7; V gene: TRBV27; clone size: -; CDR3 DNA: TGTGCCAGCAGGCCGACAGGGAGGGCAACCTACGAGCAGTACTTC; CDR3 protein: CASRPTGRATYEQYF
D gene: TRBD1; J gene: TRBJ2-3; V gene: TRBV29-1; clone size: -; CDR3 DNA: TGCAGCGTGACCGACAGGGGGATCGCAGATACGCAGTATTTT; CDR3 protein: CSVTDRGIADTQYF
D gene: -; J gene: TRBJ2-7; V gene: TRBV12-3/TRBV12-4; clone size: -; CDR3 DNA: TGTGCCAGCAGTTTAGCCCGCAGCGAGCAGTACTTC; CDR3 protein: CASSLARSEQYF
D gene: -; J gene: TRBJ1-2; V gene: TRBV27; clone size: -; CDR3 DNA: TGTGCCAGCAGTAAAAGGGGAGCTAACTATGGCTACACCTTC; CDR3 protein: CASSKRGANYGYTF
D gene: TRBD2; J gene: TRBJ2-1; V gene: TRBV5-4; clone size: -; CDR3 DNA: TGTGCCAGCAGCTTGGGTAGCGGGAGCCGCTACAATGAGCAGTTCTTC; CDR3 protein: CASSLGSGSRYNEQFF
D gene: -; J gene: TRBJ1-5; V gene: TRBV29-1; clone size: -; CDR3 DNA: TGCAGCGTTGAGGGTGTCGGCAATCAGCCCCAGCATTTT; CDR3 protein: CSVEGVGNQPQHF
D gene: -; J gene: TRBJ2-7; V gene: TRBV12-3/TRBV12-4; clone size: -; CDR3 DNA: TGTGCCAGCAGCGAATCGGAGGGGAACTACGAGCAGTACTTC; CDR3 protein: CASSESEGNYEQYF
D gene: -; J gene: TRBJ2-3; V gene: TRBV6-1; clone size: -; CDR3 DNA: TGTGCCAGCAGTGACGGGGGGCGCACAGATACGCAGTATTTT; CDR3 protein: CASSDGGRTDTQYF
D gene: TRBD2; J gene: TRBJ2-5; V gene: TRBV20-1; clone size: -; CDR3 DNA: TGCAGTGCTAGGCGGGAGGGGGGAGAGACCCAGTACTTC; CDR3 protein: CSARREGGETQYF
D gene: -; J gene: TRBJ2-1; V gene: TRBV29-1; clone size: once; CDR3 DNA: TGCAGCGTTGGGGGTCCGAGCTCCTACAATGAGCAGTTCTTC; CDR3 protein: CSVGGPSSYNEQFF
D gene: -; J gene: TRBJ1-5; V gene: TRBV19; clone size: -; CDR3 DNA: TGTGCCAGTAGTATGGACGGCGATAGCAATCAGCCCCAGCATTTT; CDR3 protein: CASSMDGDSNQPQHF
D gene: -; J gene: TRBJ2-3; V gene: TRBV20-1; clone size: -; CDR3 DNA: TGCAGTGCTACCCCCCTGGGCAGGGATAGCACAGATACGCAGTATTTT; CDR3 protein: CSATPLGRDSTDTQYF
D gene: -; J gene: TRBJ1-2; V gene: TRBV29-1; clone size: -; CDR3 DNA: TGCAGCGTTGCCGATAACTATGGCTACACCTTC; CDR3 protein: CSVADNYGYTF
D gene: -; J gene: TRBJ2-4; V gene: TRBV29-1; clone size: -; CDR3 DNA: TGCAGCGTCGTGCGACCCGGAGGAAACATTCAGTACTTC; CDR3 protein: CSVVRPGGNIQYF
D gene: -; J gene: TRBJ1-3; V gene: TRBV30; clone size: -; CDR3 DNA: TGTGCCTGGACGTCTTCTCACACCATATATTTT; CDR3 protein: CAWTSSHTIYF
D gene: TRBD1; J gene: TRBJ1-2; V gene: TRBV7-9; clone size: -; CDR3 DNA: TGTGCCAGCATCGAGACGGACAGGGGGGGCTACACCTTC; CDR3 protein: CASIETDRGGYTF
D gene: -; J gene: TRBJ2-3; V gene: TRBV27; clone size: -; CDR3 DNA: TGTGCCAGCATCTCCCGATACACAGATACGCAGTATTTT; CDR3 protein: CASISRYTDTQYF
D gene: -; J gene: TRBJ2-1; V gene: TRBV5-1; clone size: -; CDR3 DNA: TGCGCCAGCAGCTTTGATCAGGGGCGGAATGAGCAGTTCTTC; CDR3 protein: CASSFDQGRNEQFF
D gene: TRBD1; J gene: TRBJ1-1; V gene: TRBV23-1; clone size: -; CDR3 DNA: TGCGCCAGCAGTCATGACAGGGAAATGAACACTGAAGCTTTCTTT; CDR3 protein: CASSHDREMNTEAFF
D gene: TRBD2; J gene: TRBJ2-5; V gene: TRBV12-3/TRBV12-4; clone size: -; CDR3 DNA: TGTGCCAGCAGCTCCGGTGTGGGAAAGGGAGGGCAAGAGACCCAGTACTTC; CDR3 protein: CASSSGVGKGGQETQYF
D gene: -; J gene: TRBJ2-3; V gene: TRBV18; clone size: -; CDR3 DNA: TGTGCCAGCTCACCATTCTCTAGGAAAGATACGCAGTATTTT; CDR3 protein: CASSPFSRKDTQYF
D gene: -; J gene: TRBJ1-2; V gene: TRBV30; clone size: -; CDR3 DNA: TGTGCCTGGAGTAGAGGGCGGGAGAGATTTTATGGCTACACCTTC; CDR3 protein: CAWSRGRERFYGYTF
D gene: -; J gene: TRBJ2-5; V gene: TRBV15; clone size: -; CDR3 DNA: TGTGCCACCAGCAGAGAGGGGGGGACAGGCCAAGAGACCCAGTACTTC; CDR3 protein: CATSREGGTGQETQYF
D gene: -; J gene: TRBJ2-3; V gene: TRBV7-2; clone size: -; CDR3 DNA: TGTGCCAGCAGCCCCCAGGCCCATGGTACGCAGTATTTT; CDR3 protein: CASSPQAHGTQYF
D gene: TRBD2; J gene: TRBJ2-3; V gene: TRBV7-2; clone size: -; CDR3 DNA: TGTGCCAGCAGCCCCTGGACTAGTATCAGTGGGGCAGATACGCAGTATTTT; CDR3 protein: CASSPWTSISGADTQYF
D gene: TRBD1; J gene: TRBJ2-7; V gene: TRBV20-1; clone size: -; CDR3 DNA: TGCAGTGCTAGTGGACAGGGGTTTGGGGGCTCCTACGAGCAGTACTTC; CDR3 protein: CSASGQGFGGSYEQYF
D gene: TRBD1; J gene: TRBJ1-4; V gene: TRBV3-1; clone size: -; CDR3 DNA: TGTGCCAGCAGCCAACCGGGCCAGGGGGGAGAAAAACTGTTTTTT; CDR3 protein: CASSQPGQGGEKLFF
D gene: TRBD1; J gene: TRBJ2-5; V gene: TRBV4-1; clone size: -; CDR3 DNA: TGCGCCAGCAGTCCCGAGACAGGGTCGCCACCAGAGACCCAGTACTTC; CDR3 protein: CASSPETGSPPETQYF
D gene: -; J gene: TRBJ2-3; V gene: TRBV27; clone size: -; CDR3 DNA: TGTGCCAGCAGTTTAGTTAGAGGGTCAGATACGCAGTATTTT; CDR3 protein: CASSLVRGSDTQYF
D gene: TRBD2; J gene: TRBJ2-1; V gene: TRBV7-3; clone size: -; CDR3 DNA: TGTGCCAGCAGCTTAACACGAGGAGCTAGCGGGGCTAATGAGCAGTTCTTC; CDR3 protein: CASSLTRGASGANEQFF
D gene: -; J gene: TRBJ2-7; V gene: TRBV18; clone size: once; CDR3 DNA: TGTGCCAGCTCACCACTGGGAGGGGGAGACGACGAGCAGTACTTC; CDR3 protein: CASSPLGGGDDEQYF
D gene: TRBD1; J gene: TRBJ2-7; V gene: TRBV9; clone size: -; CDR3 DNA: TGTGCCAGCAGCTCCAGTATCCTGGGACAGGGGGCGAACGAGCAGTACTTC; CDR3 protein: CASSSSILGQGANEQYF
D gene: -; J gene: TRBJ1-2; V gene: TRBV28; clone size: few; CDR3 DNA: TGTGCCAGCAGTTTCCCCCCTAACTATGGCTACACCTTC; CDR3 protein: CASSFPPNYGYTF
D gene: TRBD1; J gene: TRBJ1-4; V gene: TRBV20-1; clone size: -; CDR3 DNA: TGCAGTGCTAGGGTTAAACAGGGGTCGGGAAAACTGTTTTTT; CDR3 protein: CSARVKQGSGKLFF